This T cell receptor (beta chain) is drawn from a study of graft-versus-host responses after intestinal transplantation. General study points: Ileal or blood samples showed some GvH clones first, and such clones were also found in recipient marrow.

With regard to this clone: Antigen specificity is unknown.

Germline CDR1 MDHEN, CDR2 SYDVKM. V was clipped by 4 bases and J by 4 bases; unmatched bases: 8. The CDR3 consists of 16 residues. The table came from immunoSEQ multiplex PCR; TCRdb's copy has only in-frame clones and leaves some out. Of roughly 90,000 clones listed, under 95% are singletons. The chain couples TRBV28 to TRBJ1-5; 9 nucleotides line up with TRBD1. The sequence was obtained from a human donor who was the organ donor for an intestinal transplant. The specimen was unstimulated CD4+ T cells sorted from spleen or lymph node cells, collected before transplant. CDR3 protein: CASSSGTGSINQPQHF. CDR3 coding DNA: TGTGCCAGCAGTTCAGGGACAGGGTCAATTAATCAGCCCCAGCATTTT.